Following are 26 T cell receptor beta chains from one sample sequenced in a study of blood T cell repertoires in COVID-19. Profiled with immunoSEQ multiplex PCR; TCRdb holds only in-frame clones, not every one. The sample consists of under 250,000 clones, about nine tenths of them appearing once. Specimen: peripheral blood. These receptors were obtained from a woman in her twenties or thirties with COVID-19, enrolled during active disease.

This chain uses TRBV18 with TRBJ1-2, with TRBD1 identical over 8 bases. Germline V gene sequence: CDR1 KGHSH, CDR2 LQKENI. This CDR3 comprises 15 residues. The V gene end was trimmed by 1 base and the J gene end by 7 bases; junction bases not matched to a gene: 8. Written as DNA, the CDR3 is TGTGCCAGCTCACCACAACAACAGGGGGAGTCTGGCTACACCTTC. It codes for CASSPQQQGESGYTF.

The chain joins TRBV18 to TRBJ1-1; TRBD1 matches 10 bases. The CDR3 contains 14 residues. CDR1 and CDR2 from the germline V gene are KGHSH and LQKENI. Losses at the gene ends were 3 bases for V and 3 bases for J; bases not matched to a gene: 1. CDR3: CASSPGTGDTEAFF. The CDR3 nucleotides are TGTGCCAGCTCACCTGGGACAGGGGACACTGAAGCTTTCTTT.

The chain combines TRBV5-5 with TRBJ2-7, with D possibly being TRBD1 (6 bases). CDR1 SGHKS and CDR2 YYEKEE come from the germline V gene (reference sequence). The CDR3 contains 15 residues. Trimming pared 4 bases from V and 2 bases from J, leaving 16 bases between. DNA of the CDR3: TGTGCCAGCAGCATACTACCGGGACACACCTACGAGCAGTACTTC. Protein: CASSILPGHTYEQYF.

The chain's CDR3 is CASSLSYAGLNTEAFF. The CDR3 nucleotides are TGTGCCAGCAGCTTGAGTTACGCAGGGTTGAACACTGAAGCTTTCTTT. The chain employs TRBV5-6 and TRBJ1-1; perhaps TRBD1 as D (5 bases). The germline CDR1 and CDR2 sequences are SGHDT and YYEEEE. V gave up 1 base and J gave up 0 bases, with 13 bases separating them. The CDR3 covers 16 residues.

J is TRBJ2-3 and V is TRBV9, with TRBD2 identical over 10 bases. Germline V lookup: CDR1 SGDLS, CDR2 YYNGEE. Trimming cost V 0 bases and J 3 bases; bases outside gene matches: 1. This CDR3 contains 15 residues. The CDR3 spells CASSVGTSGTDTQYF. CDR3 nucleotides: TGTGCCAGCAGCGTAGGGACTAGCGGTACAGATACGCAGTATTTT.

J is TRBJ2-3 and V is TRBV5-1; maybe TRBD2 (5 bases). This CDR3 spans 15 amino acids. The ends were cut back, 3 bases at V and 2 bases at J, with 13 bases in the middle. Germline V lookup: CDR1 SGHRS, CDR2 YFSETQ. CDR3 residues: CASSSRGSATDTQYF. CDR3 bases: TGCGCCAGCAGCTCCCGGGGTTCAGCCACAGATACGCAGTATTTT.

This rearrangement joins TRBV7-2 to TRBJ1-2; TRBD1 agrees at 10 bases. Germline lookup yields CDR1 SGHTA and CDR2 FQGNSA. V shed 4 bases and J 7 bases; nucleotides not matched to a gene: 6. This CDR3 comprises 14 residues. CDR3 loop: CASSSGQGIRGYTF. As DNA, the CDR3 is TGTGCCAGCAGCTCGGGACAGGGGATTCGTGGCTACACCTTC.

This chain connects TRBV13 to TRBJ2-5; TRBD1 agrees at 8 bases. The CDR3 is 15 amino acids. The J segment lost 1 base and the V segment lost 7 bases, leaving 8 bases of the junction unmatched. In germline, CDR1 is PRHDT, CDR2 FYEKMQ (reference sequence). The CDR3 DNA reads TGTGCCAGCACCTGGCGGACAGGGATCCAAGAGACCCAGTACTTC. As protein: CASTWRTGIQETQYF. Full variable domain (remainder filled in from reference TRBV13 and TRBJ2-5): AAGVIQSPRHLIKEKRETATLKCYPIPRHDTVYWYQQGPGQDPQFLISFYEKMQSDKGSIPDRFSAQQFSDYHSELNMSSLELGDSALYFCASTWRTGIQETQYFGPGTRLLVL.

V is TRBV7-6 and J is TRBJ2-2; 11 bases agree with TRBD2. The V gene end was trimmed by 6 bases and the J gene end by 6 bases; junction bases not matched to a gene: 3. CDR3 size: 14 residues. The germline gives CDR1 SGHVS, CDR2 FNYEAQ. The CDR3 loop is CASRLLAGAGELFF. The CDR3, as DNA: TGTGCCAGCAGGTTACTAGCGGGGGCCGGGGAGCTGTTTTTT. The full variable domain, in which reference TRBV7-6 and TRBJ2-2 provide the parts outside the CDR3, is GAGVSQSPRYKVTKRGQDVALRCDPISGHVSLYWYRQALGQGPEFLTYFNYEAQQDKSGLPNDRFSAERPEGSISTLTIQRTEQRDSAMYRCASRLLAGAGELFFGEGSRLTVL.

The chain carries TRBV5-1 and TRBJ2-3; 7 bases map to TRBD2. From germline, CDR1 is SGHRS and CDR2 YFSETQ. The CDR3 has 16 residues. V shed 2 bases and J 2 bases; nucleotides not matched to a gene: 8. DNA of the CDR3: TGCGCCAGCAGCTTATGGGGAGGGGAGCCCACAGATACGCAGTATTTT. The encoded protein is CASSLWGGEPTDTQYF.

The DNA of the CDR3 is TGCGCCAGCGCGGGGGCCCTTATTTCGCTCCAAGAGACCCAGTACTTC. As protein: CASAGALISLQETQYF. The chain is built from TRBV10-2 and TRBJ2-5, with a weak D call TRBD2 (7 bases). Looked up from germline, CDR1 is WSHSY and CDR2 is SAAADI. The V end was cut by 8 bases, the J end by 1 base, with 20 bases between. The CDR3 totals 16 residues.

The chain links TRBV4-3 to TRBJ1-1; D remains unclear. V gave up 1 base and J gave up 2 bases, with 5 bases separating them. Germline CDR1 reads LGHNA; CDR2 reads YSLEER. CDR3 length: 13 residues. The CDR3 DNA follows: TGCGCCAGCAGCCAAGTACTTAACACTGAAGCTTTCTTT. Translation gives CASSQVLNTEAFF.

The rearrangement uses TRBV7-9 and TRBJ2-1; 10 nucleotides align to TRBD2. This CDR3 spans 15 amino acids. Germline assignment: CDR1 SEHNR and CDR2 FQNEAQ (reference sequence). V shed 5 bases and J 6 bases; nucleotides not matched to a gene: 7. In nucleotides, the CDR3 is TGTGCCAGCAGCCCGCTAGCGGGAGTCGGCAATGAGCAGTTCTTC. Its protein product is CASSPLAGVGNEQFF.

The CDR3 DNA reads as TGTGCCAGCTCTCAGTCAGAGGCGTACGAGCAGTACTTC. Translating it yields CASSQSEAYEQYF. J is TRBJ2-7 and V is TRBV18, with unresolved D. Germline-derived CDR1 and CDR2 are KGHSH and LQKENI. The germline V and J ends were trimmed by 6 bases and 4 bases, with 13 bases remaining between them. This CDR3 has 13 residues.

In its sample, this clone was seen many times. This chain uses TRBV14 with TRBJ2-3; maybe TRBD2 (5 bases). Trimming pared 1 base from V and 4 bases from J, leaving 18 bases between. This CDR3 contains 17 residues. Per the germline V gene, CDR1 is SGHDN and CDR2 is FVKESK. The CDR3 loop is CASSQAPTITSADTQYF. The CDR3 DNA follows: TGTGCCAGCAGCCAAGCCCCGACAATTACTAGTGCAGATACGCAGTATTTT. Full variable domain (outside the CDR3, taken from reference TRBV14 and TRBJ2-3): EAGVTQFPSHSVIEKGQTVTLRCDPISGHDNLYWYRRVMGKEIKFLLHFVKESKQDESGMPNNRFLAERTGGTYSTLKVQPAELEDSGVYFCASSQAPTITSADTQYFGPGTRLTVL.

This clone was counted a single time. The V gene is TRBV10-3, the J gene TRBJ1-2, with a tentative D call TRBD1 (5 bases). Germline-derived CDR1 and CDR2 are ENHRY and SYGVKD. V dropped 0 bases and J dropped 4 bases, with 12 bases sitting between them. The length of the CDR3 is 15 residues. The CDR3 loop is CAISESAGNLYGYTF. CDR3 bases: TGTGCCATCAGTGAGTCGGCAGGGAATCTCTATGGCTACACCTTC.

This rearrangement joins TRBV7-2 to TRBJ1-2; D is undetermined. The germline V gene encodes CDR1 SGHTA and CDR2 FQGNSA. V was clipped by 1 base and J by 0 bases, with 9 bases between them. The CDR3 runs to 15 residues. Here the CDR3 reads CASSLDGATNYGYTF. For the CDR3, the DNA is TGTGCCAGCAGCTTAGATGGAGCAACTAACTATGGCTACACCTTC.

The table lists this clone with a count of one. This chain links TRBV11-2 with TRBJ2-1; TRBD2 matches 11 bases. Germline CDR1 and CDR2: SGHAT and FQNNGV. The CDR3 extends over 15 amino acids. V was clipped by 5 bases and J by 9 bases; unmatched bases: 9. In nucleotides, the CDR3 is TGTGCCAGCAGCCCAAGTAGCGGGGGGGCCGGTGAGCAGTTCTTC. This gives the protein CASSPSSGGAGEQFF.

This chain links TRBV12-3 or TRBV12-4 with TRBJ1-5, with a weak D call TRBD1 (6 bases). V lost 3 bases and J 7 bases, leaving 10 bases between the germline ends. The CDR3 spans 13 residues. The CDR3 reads CASSFRGGQPQHF. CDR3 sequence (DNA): TGTGCCAGCAGTTTTCGAGGGGGACAGCCCCAGCATTTT.

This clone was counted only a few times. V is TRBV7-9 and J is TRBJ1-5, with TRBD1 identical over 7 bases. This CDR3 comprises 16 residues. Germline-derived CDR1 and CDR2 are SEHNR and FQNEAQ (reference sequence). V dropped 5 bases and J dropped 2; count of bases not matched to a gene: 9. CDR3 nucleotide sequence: TGTGCCAGCAGCCCAGACCTCGGACAGGGCAATCAGCCCCAGCATTTT. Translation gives CASSPDLGQGNQPQHF.

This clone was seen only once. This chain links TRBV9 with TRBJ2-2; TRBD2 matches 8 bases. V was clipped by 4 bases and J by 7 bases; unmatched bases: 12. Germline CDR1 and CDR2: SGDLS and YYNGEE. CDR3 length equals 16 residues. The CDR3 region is CASSLHAGGRGGELFF. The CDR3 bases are TGTGCCAGCAGCCTCCACGCGGGGGGCCGTGGCGGGGAGCTGTTTTTT.

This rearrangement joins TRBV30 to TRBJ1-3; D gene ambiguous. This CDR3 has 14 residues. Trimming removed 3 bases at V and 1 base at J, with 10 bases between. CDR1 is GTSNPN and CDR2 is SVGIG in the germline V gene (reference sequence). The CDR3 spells CAWSAPGSGNTIYF. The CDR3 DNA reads TGTGCCTGGAGCGCCCCGGGGTCTGGAAACACCATATATTTT. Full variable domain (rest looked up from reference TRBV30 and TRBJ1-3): SQTIHQWPATLVQPVGSPLSLECTVEGTSNPNLYWYRQAAGRGLQLLFYSVGIGQISSEVPQNLSASRPQDRQFILSSKKLLLSDSGFYLCAWSAPGSGNTIYFGEGSWLTVV.

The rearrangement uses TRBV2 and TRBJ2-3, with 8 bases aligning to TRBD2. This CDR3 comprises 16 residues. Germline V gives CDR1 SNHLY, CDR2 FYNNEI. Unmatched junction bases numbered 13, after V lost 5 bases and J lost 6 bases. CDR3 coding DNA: TGTGCCAGCAGTACCCCTGATAGCGGGGTGGGTGATACGCAGTATTTT. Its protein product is CASSTPDSGVGDTQYF. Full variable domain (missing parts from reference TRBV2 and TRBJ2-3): EPEVTQTPSHQVTQMGQEVILRCVPISNHLYFYWYRQILGQKVEFLVSFYNNEISEKSEIFDDQFSVERPDGSNFTLKIRSTKLEDSAMYFCASSTPDSGVGDTQYFGPGTRLTVL.

The CDR3 here is CASSERRYEQYF. The CDR3 bases are TGTGCCAGCAGTGAGAGGAGGTACGAGCAGTACTTC. This chain connects TRBV6-1 to TRBJ2-7, with D tentatively TRBD2 (5 bases). Germline CDR1 and CDR2: MNHNS and SASEGT. V was shortened by 3 bases and J by 4 bases, with 7 bases between the two germline ends. The length of the CDR3 is 12 residues.

DNA of the CDR3: TGTGCCAGCAGCCCCAGGGGGGATAGAGAGCAGTTCTTC. It yields the protein CASSPRGDREQFF. The genes are TRBV5-4 and TRBJ2-1; D is perhaps TRBD1 (7 bases). Germline values: CDR1 SGHNT, CDR2 YYREEE (reference sequence). This CDR3 is built from 13 residues. The V and J ends lost 4 bases and 10 bases respectively, with 15 bases between them.

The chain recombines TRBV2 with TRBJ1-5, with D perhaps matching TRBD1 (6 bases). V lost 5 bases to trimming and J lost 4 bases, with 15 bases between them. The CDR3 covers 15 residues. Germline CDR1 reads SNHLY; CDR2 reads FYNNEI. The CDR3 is CASSQGTSRNQPQHF. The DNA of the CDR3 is TGTGCCAGCAGTCAGGGGACATCGCGGAATCAGCCCCAGCATTTT.